Below are 31 T cell receptor beta chains sequenced from a single sample in a study of T cell repertoires in cytomegalovirus infection. TCRdb re-derived calls from the reads in MiXCR, one entry per CDR3 protein. The sample carries 200,000 or so distinct CDR3 sequences, roughly 30% recorded once. Source material: PBMCs. These receptors were taken from a human donor in good health (CMV status not recorded). Some clones in this sample may be carry-over from other donors' samples.

This clonotype was recorded a few times. The chain uses TRBV3-1 and TRBJ1-5; D is unresolved. This CDR3 comprises 14 residues. Germline CDR1 is LGHDT and CDR2 is YNNKEL (reference sequence). V was trimmed by 2 bases and J by 4 bases, leaving 9 bases between them. The CDR3 protein is CASSQRGRNQPQHF. The CDR3 nucleotides read TGTGCCAGCAGCCAACGAGGTCGGAATCAGCCCCAGCATTTT.

In its sample, this clonotype was seen a few times. V and J are TRBV6-5 and TRBJ1-1; no firm D call. Germline assignment: CDR1 MNHEY and CDR2 SVGAGI. Deletions cut 2 bases from V and 7 bases from J, with 20 bases between. This CDR3 contains 16 residues. The CDR3, as DNA: TGTGCCAGCAGTTACCTCAATCTCGGATTGCCCTATGAAGCTTTCTTT. Translation: CASSYLNLGLPYEAFF.

This rearrangement joins TRBV11-2 to TRBJ2-2, with D possibly TRBD1 on 6 matching bases. Germline lookup yields CDR1 SGHAT and CDR2 FQNNGV. Trimming cost V 2 bases and J 5 bases, with 12 bases left between them. This CDR3 spans 15 amino acids. CDR3 amino acids: CASSLSGVVTGELFF. CDR3 coding DNA: TGTGCCAGCAGCTTATCAGGGGTGGTAACCGGGGAGCTGTTTTTT.

This clonotype was detected only a few times. The chain uses TRBV29-1 and TRBJ1-1, with D perhaps matching TRBD1 (5 bases). The V and J ends lost 6 bases and 4 bases respectively, with 27 bases between them. This CDR3 is built from 17 residues. Germline CDR1 SQVTM, CDR2 ANQGSEA. The CDR3 protein is CSVAGKSVEGRGTEAFF. CDR3 nucleotides: TGCAGCGTCGCCGGGAAGTCGGTGGAGGGTAGGGGCACTGAAGCTTTCTTT.

The chain joins TRBV30 to TRBJ1-1; D ambiguous. Germline V gene lookup returns CDR1 GTSNPN and CDR2 SVGIG (reference sequence). V was shortened by 4 bases and J by 6 bases, with 9 bases between the two germline ends. This CDR3 has 11 amino acids. CDR3 nucleotides: TGTGCCTGGAACGGAGGCGCTGAAGCTTTCTTT. As protein: CAWNGGAEAFF.

This clonotype was found many times. The chain employs TRBV11-2 and TRBJ2-1, with D hard to call. Germline CDR1 and CDR2: SGHAT and FQNNGV. The CDR3 runs to 15 residues. Trimming pared 5 bases from V and 4 bases from J, leaving 15 bases between. CDR3 coding DNA: TGTGCCAGCAGCCCCGAAGGGTTCTTTTACAATGAGCAGTTCTTC. Encoded protein: CASSPEGFFYNEQFF.

This clonotype was picked up a small number of times. The rearrangement uses TRBV9 and TRBJ1-3; weak D call: TRBD1 (5 bases). This CDR3 contains 15 residues. V was shortened by 0 bases and J by 4 bases, with 11 bases between the two germline ends. Germline V CDR1 and CDR2: SGDLS, YYNGEE. DNA of the CDR3: TGTGCCAGCAGCGTAGCGGGGGAAGCCGGAAACACCATATATTTT. Translated: CASSVAGEAGNTIYF.

This clonotype has more than one count but fewer than ten. The CDR3 sequence: CASSLVRAEAFF. As DNA, the CDR3 is TGTGCCAGCAGCTTAGTACGTGCTGAAGCTTTCTTT. V gene TRBV11-2 combines with J gene TRBJ1-1, with D unresolved. CDR1 and CDR2 from the germline V gene are SGHAT and FQNNGV. The CDR3 consists of 12 residues. Trimming left V 1 base short and J 6 bases short, with 6 bases between.

As DNA, the CDR3 is TGTGCCAGCAGTCTCCGACAGGGGGAGGGTGAAAAACTGTTTTTT. Its protein product is CASSLRQGEGEKLFF. This chain links TRBV12-3 or TRBV12-4 with TRBJ1-4, with 9 bases fitting TRBD1. V lost 5 bases, J lost 7 bases, and 8 bases stayed unmatched. The CDR3 is 15 amino acids.

This clonotype was found a few times. The chain has TRBV7-7 and TRBJ1-1; tentative D call: TRBD1 (5 bases). The CDR3 runs to 12 residues. CDR1 is SSHAT, CDR2 FNYEAQ, per germline (reference sequence). CDR3 residues: CALQALGTEAFF. CDR3 bases: TGTGCTTTACAGGCTTTGGGGACTGAAGCTTTCTTT.

V usage is TRBV11-2 and J usage is TRBJ2-7, with TRBD1 matching 7 bases. Germline CDR1 SGHAT, CDR2 FQNNGV. Unmatched junction bases numbered 17, after V lost 3 bases and J lost 12 bases. The CDR3 contains 15 residues. Here the CDR3 reads CASSLGTVTNEQWYF. The CDR3 region has the DNA TGTGCCAGCAGCTTGGGGACAGTAACCAACGAGCAGTGGTACTTC.

V is TRBV7-2 and J is TRBJ1-2; 9 bases are a match to TRBD1. The V segment lost 1 base and the J segment 6 bases; nucleotides outside the gene matches: 6. CDR3 length equals 15 residues. Germline values: CDR1 SGHTA, CDR2 FQGNSA. CDR3 protein: CASSLVSGQGDGYTF. The CDR3 bases are TGTGCCAGCAGCTTAGTTTCGGGACAGGGAGATGGCTACACCTTC.

The rearrangement joins TRBV7-9 to TRBJ2-1, with TRBD2 identical over 9 bases. The CDR3 is made up of 17 amino acids. Germline V CDR1 and CDR2: SEHNR, FQNEAQ (reference sequence). With 5 bases clipped from V and 9 bases from J, the junction kept 17 bases outside the gene matches. CDR3 residues: CASSPEGRGGPSAEQFF. The CDR3 nucleotides read TGTGCCAGCAGCCCGGAGGGGCGGGGGGGGCCATCCGCTGAGCAGTTCTTC.

This sequence joins TRBV29-1 and TRBJ2-3; D ambiguous. The CDR3 extends over 12 amino acids. With 3 bases removed from V and 6 bases from J, the gap between germline ends came to 10 bases. Germline CDR1 is SQVTM and CDR2 is ANQGSEA. Here the CDR3 reads CSVDFSRDTQYF. The CDR3 DNA is TGCAGCGTTGATTTTTCCCGGGATACGCAGTATTTT.

This clonotype has a handful of counts. The genes are TRBV5-1 and TRBJ2-7; 9 nucleotides agree with TRBD1. Germline V lookup: CDR1 SGHRS, CDR2 YFSETQ. The CDR3 is 14 amino acids. J gave up 2 bases and V 3 bases, and 3 bases lay outside the gene matches. CDR3 coding DNA: TGCGCCAGCAGCTGGGGGACAGGGCCCTACGAGCAGTACTTC. Protein: CASSWGTGPYEQYF.

The rearrangement links TRBV23-1 to TRBJ2-1; tentatively, D is TRBD1 (6 bases). TRBV23-1 is assigned to the ORF class and has an uncertain function. V was cut by 0 bases and J by 3 bases, with 12 bases left in between. The CDR3 is 16 residues long. The CDR3 sequence is CASSQSRDTFYNEQFF. The CDR3 bases are TGCGCCAGCAGTCAATCCCGGGACACCTTCTACAATGAGCAGTTCTTC.

The V call is TRBV29-1, the J call TRBJ2-4; D is perhaps TRBD1 (5 bases). The CDR3 spans 13 residues. The V gene lost 4 bases and the J gene lost 0 bases, with 7 bases spanning the gap. Germline V CDR1 and CDR2: SQVTM, ANQGSEA. The CDR3 DNA sequence: TGCAGCGTTGGGGGCGCAGCCAAAAACATTCAGTACTTC. This sequence encodes CSVGGAAKNIQYF.

This clonotype was counted only a few times. The V and J genes are TRBV7-2 and TRBJ2-5; D remains ambiguous. The CDR3 consists of 11 residues. CDR1 is SGHTA and CDR2 is FQGNSA in the germline V gene. V was shortened by 5 bases and J by 9 bases, with 10 bases between the two germline ends. For the CDR3, the DNA is TGTGCCAGCAGCCCATCTCATGCCCAGTACTTC. Its translation is CASSPSHAQYF.

This clonotype was counted ten times or more. The chain carries TRBV7-2 and TRBJ1-5; D is unresolved. V gave up 0 bases and J gave up 9 bases, with 9 bases separating them. The CDR3 is made up of 13 amino acids. The germline CDR1 and CDR2 sequences are SGHTA and FQGNSA. The CDR3 reads CASSLALEGPQHF. The CDR3 nucleotides read TGTGCCAGCAGCTTAGCCCTCGAAGGGCCCCAGCATTTT.

The gene calls are TRBV7-2 and TRBJ1-2, with TRBD1 matching over 7 bases. This CDR3 contains 15 residues. CDR1 SGHTA and CDR2 FQGNSA come from the germline V gene. After removal of 4 bases from V and 6 bases from J, the junction contained 11 bases not matched to a gene. CDR3 coding DNA: TGTGCCAGCAGCTCCCGATCGACAGGGTACGATGGCTACACCTTC. This codes for CASSSRSTGYDGYTF.

V is TRBV5-6 and J is TRBJ1-1; 11 nucleotides align to TRBD1. The ends lost 5 bases at V and 0 bases at J; junction bases unmatched: 6. The V gene's germline CDR1 is SGHDT and CDR2 YYEEEE. This CDR3 region has 16 residues. The CDR3 region has the DNA TGTGCCAGCAGATTCGGGACAGGGGGGGTGAACACTGAAGCTTTCTTT. This translates into CASRFGTGGVNTEAFF.

This clonotype has just a few counts. The junction departs from germline at one end; a sequencing error may be responsible. This chain connects TRBV3-1 to TRBJ2-7; possibly TRBD1 or TRBD2 for D (5 bases each). The CDR3 length is 15 residues. The germline V gene has CDR1 LGHDT and CDR2 YNNKEL (reference sequence). CDR3 protein: CASSQGTLSTYEQYF. The CDR3 DNA follows: TGTGCCAGCAGTCAAGGGACGTTAAGTACCTACGAGCAGTACTTC.

The J gene is TRBJ1-1, the V gene TRBV7-3, with TRBD1 as a possible D gene (6 bases). V shed 5 bases and J shed 6 bases, with 13 bases lying between them. The germline V gene has CDR1 SGHTA and CDR2 FQGTGA. The CDR3 runs 13 residues. The CDR3, as DNA: TGTGCCAGCAGCCATCAAGGGGGTGCTGAAGCTTTCTTT. Its translation is CASSHQGGAEAFF.

This clonotype was seen more than once but under ten times. V is TRBV11-2 and J is TRBJ2-5; D gene ambiguous. Between the trimmed V and J ends, which lost 1 base and 7 bases, there was a span of 13 bases. Germline CDR1 is SGHAT and CDR2 is FQNNGV. The CDR3 extends over 14 amino acids. The CDR3 DNA reads as TGTGCCAGCAGCTTAGGTCCCGGAGCCGGGACCCAGTACTTC. Translated: CASSLGPGAGTQYF.

The chain joins TRBV2 to TRBJ2-2, with D unclear. The germline V gene encodes CDR1 SNHLY and CDR2 FYNNEI. The CDR3 runs to 14 residues. The V end lost 8 bases, the J end lost 2 bases, and 12 bases lay between the germline ends. DNA for the CDR3: TGTGCCAGCTGCAATGGGCCCAACACCGGGGAGCTGTTTTTT. It translates to CASCNGPNTGELFF. Looking up the rest from reference TRBV2 and TRBJ2-2 gives the full variable domain: EPEVTQTPSHQVTQMGQEVILRCVPISNHLYFYWYRQILGQKVEFLVSFYNNEISEKSEIFDDQFSVERPDGSNFTLKIRSTKLEDSAMYFCASCNGPNTGELFFGEGSRLTVL.

V gene TRBV11-2 combines with J gene TRBJ2-5; 10 nucleotides line up with TRBD2. From germline, CDR1 is SGHAT and CDR2 FQNNGV. The ends lost 5 bases at V and 4 bases at J; junction bases unmatched: 10. CDR3 length: 16 amino acids. The CDR3 nucleotides are TGTGCCAGCAGCCCCTGGAGCGGGGGGGCGGGAGAGACCCAGTACTTC. This translates into CASSPWSGGAGETQYF. The full variable domain, with the rest looked up from reference TRBV11-2 and TRBJ2-5, is EAGVAQSPRYKIIEKRQSVAFWCNPISGHATLYWYQQILGQGPKLLIQFQNNGVVDDSQLPKDRFSAERLKGVDSTLKIQPAKLEDSAVYLCASSPWSGGAGETQYFGPGTRLLVL.

This clonotype appeared a few times. Written as DNA, the CDR3 is TGTGCCAGCAGTCCGGGGGACAGGTTGTTGAAGCAGTACTTC. This sequence encodes CASSPGDRLLKQYF. The chain is built from TRBV6-6 and TRBJ2-7, with 8 bases identical to TRBD1. V lost 5 bases to trimming and J lost 8 bases; unmatched junction nucleotides: 11. Germline CDR1 is MNHNY and CDR2 is SVGAGI (reference sequence). The CDR3 contains 14 residues.

Only a few counts were recorded for this clonotype. The V call is TRBV15, the J call TRBJ1-5; possibly TRBD1 for D (5 bases). V was clipped by 1 base and J by 5 bases, with 12 bases between them. The CDR3 is made up of 15 amino acids. Germline values: CDR1 LNHNV, CDR2 YYDKDF (reference sequence). The CDR3 DNA follows: TGTGCCACCAGCAGAGCTGGGGCAGGCTATCAGCCCCAGCATTTT. Residues: CATSRAGAGYQPQHF.

This clonotype was observed a handful of times. The chain combines TRBV29-1 with TRBJ2-5; 7 bases are a match to TRBD1. Looked up from germline, CDR1 is SQVTM and CDR2 is ANQGSEA. The CDR3 contains 13 residues. The junction had 3 bases not matched to a gene; V was cut back by 4 bases and J by 1 base. CDR3 nucleotides: TGCAGCGTTGCAACAGGGGCCCAAGAGACCCAGTACTTC. As protein: CSVATGAQETQYF.

This clonotype was counted once. The chain employs TRBV19 and TRBJ2-4, with D hard to call. The CDR3 contains 13 residues. Trimming left V 5 bases short and J 0 bases short, with 5 bases between. CDR1 is LNHDA, CDR2 SQIVND, per germline (reference sequence). In DNA, the CDR3 is TGTGCCAGTAGTGAAGCAGCCAAAAACATTCAGTACTTC. It encodes CASSEAAKNIQYF. The whole variable domain, remainder taken from reference TRBV19 and TRBJ2-4, is DGGITQSPKYLFRKEGQNVTLSCEQNLNHDAMYWYRQDPGQGLRLIYYSQIVNDFQKGDIAEGYSVSREKKESFPLTVTSAQKNPTAFYLCASSEAAKNIQYFGAGTRLSVL.

The J gene is TRBJ1-5, the V gene TRBV9; D unresolved. The CDR3 has 15 amino acids. CDR1 SGDLS and CDR2 YYNGEE come from the germline V gene. Deletions cut 0 bases from V and 8 bases from J, with 15 bases between. Written as DNA, the CDR3 is TGTGCCAGCAGCGTAGAAGGGCTCGGGAGGGAGCCCCAGCATTTT. It translates to CASSVEGLGREPQHF.